The entry that follows covers one TCR beta chain sequence. Its antigen is unknown. The sequenced fragment ends 3 residues before the CDR3 boundary, so the rest is inferred from the germline J gene. Some clones are missing from TCRdb's copy, which holds only in-frame ones; the method was immunoSEQ multiplex PCR. This table holds fewer than 55,000 clones. The data belong to a study of Tregs in tolerant kidney transplant recipients. Study information: The nonmyeloablative bone marrow transplants came from related graft donors, with transient mixed chimerism.

In germline, CDR1 is PRHDT, CDR2 FYEKMQ (reference sequence). Trimming cost V 4 bases and J 0 bases, with 11 bases left between them. This CDR3 comprises 15 residues. Notes on the study in general: Findings come from small patient numbers and require larger validation.

The chain employs TRBV13 and TRBJ2-3; a weak D match, TRBD1 (6 bases). This receptor was taken from a human donor who received a combined kidney and bone marrow transplant. The sequences come from CD4+ T cells from blood, collected before the transplant. The sequenced CDR3 bases are TGTGCCAGCAGCTCCCTCGGGACAAGCACAGATACG. Its protein product is CASSSLGTSTDT. The CDR3 as a whole reads CASSSLGTSTDTQYF. Full variable domain (missing parts from reference TRBV13 and TRBJ2-3): AAGVIQSPRHLIKEKRETATLKCYPIPRHDTVYWYQQGPGQDPQFLISFYEKMQSDKGSIPDRFSAQQFSDYHSELNMSSLELGDSALYFCASSSLGTSTDTQYFGPGTRLTVL.